The present entry profiles one T cell receptor (beta chain) with its context. Its antigen remains unidentified. This sample is drawn from a study of B cell selection in AIRE deficiency. Study processing details: Patients' Tregs yielded about 5.65x10^4 distinct TCRbeta sequences; donors' 85,000 to 100,000. Profiled with immunoSEQ multiplex PCR; TCRdb holds only in-frame clones, not every one. The D gene and trimming were derived from the DNA, and the V and J assignments and clone size from that table. The table shows over 20,000 clones, with around 92% occurring only once. The germline gives CDR1 SGHTA, CDR2 FQGNSA. The CDR3 is made up of 18 amino acids. Deletions cut 5 bases from V and 5 bases from J, with 25 bases between. Findings and limits, study-wide: Only TCRbeta was sequenced; approximately 37% of shared healthy Treg sequences appeared in Tconv. Only approximately 9.2% of roughly 3,700 shared Treg sequences were patient-specific; 31.6% healthy-specific.

Sorted regulatory T cells were CD4-positive, CD25-high and CD127-low or negative. This sequence joins TRBV7-2 and TRBJ2-1; the D gene could be TRBD1 or TRBD2 (6 bases each). Sequenced sample: CD4+CD25+ Tregs sorted from PBMCs. This sequence originates from a human donor in good health. CDR3 nucleotides: TGTGCCAGCAGCCAAACCTACCGGGGGACACGGTTGAACAATGAGCAGTTCTTC. Translating gives CASSQTYRGTRLNNEQFF.